This TCR beta chain was sequenced during a study of radiation and T cells in renal cell carcinoma. Study outcomes and limitations: From baseline, blood top tumor clonotypes peaked at 2 weeks post-radiation.

Germline CDR1 reads MDHEN; CDR2 reads SYDVKM. V was trimmed by 4 bases and J by 5 bases, leaving 15 bases between them. The CDR3 runs 15 residues. Stated time point: blood 2 weeks post-SBRT. The treatment was: 15 Gy SBRT to primary tumor, nephrectomy 4 weeks later. Radiation-treated patients gave blood at baseline, week 2 and week 4. Comment on this clone: What it binds is unknown.

Generated by immunoSEQ multiplex PCR, the TCRdb table keeps only in-frame clones and is missing some. The sample has approximately 120,000 clones, around 85% seen once. Specimen: blood, collected from a patient whose treatment included radiotherapy and nephrectomy. The genes are TRBV28 and TRBJ2-1, with D perhaps matching TRBD1 or TRBD2 (5 bases each). This receptor was obtained from a man aged 50-60 years with renal cell carcinoma. CDR3 in amino acids: CASSSPPGLNNEQFF. The CDR3 DNA sequence: TGTGCCAGCAGTTCACCTCCGGGGCTAAACAATGAGCAGTTCTTC. The variable domain in full, completed from reference TRBV28 and TRBJ2-1, reads DVKVTQSSRYLVKRTGEKVFLECVQDMDHENMFWYRQDPGLGLRLIYFSYDVKMKEKGDIPEGYSVSREKKERFSLILESASTNQTSMYLCASSSPPGLNNEQFFGPGTRLTVL.